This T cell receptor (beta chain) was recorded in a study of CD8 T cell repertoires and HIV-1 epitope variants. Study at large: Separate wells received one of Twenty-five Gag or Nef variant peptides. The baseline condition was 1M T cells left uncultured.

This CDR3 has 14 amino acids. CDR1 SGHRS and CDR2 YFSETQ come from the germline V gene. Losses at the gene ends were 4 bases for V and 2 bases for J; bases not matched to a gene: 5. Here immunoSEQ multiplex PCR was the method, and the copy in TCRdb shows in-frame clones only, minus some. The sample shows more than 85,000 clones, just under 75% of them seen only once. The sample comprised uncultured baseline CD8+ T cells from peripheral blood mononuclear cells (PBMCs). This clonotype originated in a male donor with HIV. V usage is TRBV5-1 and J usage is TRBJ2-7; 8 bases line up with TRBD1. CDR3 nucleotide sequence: TGCGCCAGCAGCGGTGGACAGGGACCCTACGAGCAGTACTTC. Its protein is CASSGGQGPYEQYF.